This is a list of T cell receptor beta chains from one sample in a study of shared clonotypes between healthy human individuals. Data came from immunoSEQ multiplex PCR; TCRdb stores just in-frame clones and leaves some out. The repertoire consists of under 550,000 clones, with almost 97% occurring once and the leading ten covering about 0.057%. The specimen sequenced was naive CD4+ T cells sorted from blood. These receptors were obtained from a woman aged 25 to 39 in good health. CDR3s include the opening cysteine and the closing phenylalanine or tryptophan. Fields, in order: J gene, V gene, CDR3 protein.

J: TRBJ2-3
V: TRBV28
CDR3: CASSEDSPTDTQYF

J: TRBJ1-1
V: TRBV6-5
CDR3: CASTVRRGMNTEAFF

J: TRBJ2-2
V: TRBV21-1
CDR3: CASRAKESGTLNTGELFF

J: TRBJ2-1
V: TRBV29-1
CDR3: CSVNRYNEQFF

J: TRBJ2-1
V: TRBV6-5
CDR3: CASSYVRDWDEQFF

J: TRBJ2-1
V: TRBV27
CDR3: CASKPRGGTYNEQFF

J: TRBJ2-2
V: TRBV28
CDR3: CASWAVNTGELFF

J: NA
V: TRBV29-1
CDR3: CSAGAPYEQYF

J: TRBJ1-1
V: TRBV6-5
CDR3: CASSLTGPPSEAFF

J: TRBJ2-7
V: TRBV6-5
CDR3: CASSRQGFNEQYF

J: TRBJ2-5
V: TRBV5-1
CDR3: CASSDRETQYF

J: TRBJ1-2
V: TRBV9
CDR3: CASSAKSTGGVEGYTF

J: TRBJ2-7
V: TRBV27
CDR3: CASSSSTGLREIYEQYF

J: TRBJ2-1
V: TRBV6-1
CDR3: CASRETSGVNNEQFF

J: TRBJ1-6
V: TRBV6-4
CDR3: CASSEGTNHNSPLHF

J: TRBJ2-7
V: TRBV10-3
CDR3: CAISESVSGRFYEQYF

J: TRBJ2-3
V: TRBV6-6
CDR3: CASSGGTDTQYF

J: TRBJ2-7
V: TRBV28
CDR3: CASIGEESLGQYF

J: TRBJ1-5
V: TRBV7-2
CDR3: CASSHSTGSNQPQHF

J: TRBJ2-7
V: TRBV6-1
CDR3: CASSVQGKSSYEQYF

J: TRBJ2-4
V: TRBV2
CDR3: CASSASGSGRNIQYF

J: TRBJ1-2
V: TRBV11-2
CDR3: CASSSPLGRQVYGYTF

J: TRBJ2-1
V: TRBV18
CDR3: CASSPPRNRNEQFF

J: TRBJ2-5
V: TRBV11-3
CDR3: CASSSGLAGEYQETQYF

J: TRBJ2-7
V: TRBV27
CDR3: CASGYYEQYF

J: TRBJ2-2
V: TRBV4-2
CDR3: CASSLDGTANTGELFF

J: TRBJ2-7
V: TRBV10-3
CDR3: CAISAWTSDERSYEQYF

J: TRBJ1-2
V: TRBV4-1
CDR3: CASSYRGQGYTF

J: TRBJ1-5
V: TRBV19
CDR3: CASSRGTRGAYSNQPQHF

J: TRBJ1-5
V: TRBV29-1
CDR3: CSVSGTTGDQPQHF

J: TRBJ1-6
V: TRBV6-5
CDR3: CASSYFTGENSPLHF

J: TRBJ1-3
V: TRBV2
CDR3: CASSDEDSSGNTIYF

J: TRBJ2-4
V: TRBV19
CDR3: CASSMMDFPKNIQYF

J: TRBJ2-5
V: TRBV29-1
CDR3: CSVARVTGFGGTQYF

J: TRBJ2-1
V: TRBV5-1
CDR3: CASSLGLLVNEQFF

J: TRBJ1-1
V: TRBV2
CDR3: CASSEVLRNTEAFF

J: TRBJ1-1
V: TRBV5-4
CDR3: CASSAYQGALSNTEAFF

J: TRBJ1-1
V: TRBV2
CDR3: CASSMTTDTEAFF

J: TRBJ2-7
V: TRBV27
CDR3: CASRGTGFYEQYF

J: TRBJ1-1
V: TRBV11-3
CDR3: CASSLQGGAGTEAFF

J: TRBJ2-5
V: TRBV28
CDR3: CASSQETQYF

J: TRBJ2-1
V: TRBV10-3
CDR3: CAISGQGSYNEQFF

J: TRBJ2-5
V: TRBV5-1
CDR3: CASSGEETQYF

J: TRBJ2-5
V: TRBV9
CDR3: CASSAPGLAGGGETQYF

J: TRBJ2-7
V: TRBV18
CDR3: CASSPQGQSNYEQYF

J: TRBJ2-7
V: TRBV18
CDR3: CASSLYGYGHYEQYF

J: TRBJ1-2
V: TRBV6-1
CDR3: CASRLTGYGYTF

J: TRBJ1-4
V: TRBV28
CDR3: CASGTSVTNEKLFF

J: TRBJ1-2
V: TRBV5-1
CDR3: CASSPSAALGGYGYTF

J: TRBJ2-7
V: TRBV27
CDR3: CASGSASGTYEQYF

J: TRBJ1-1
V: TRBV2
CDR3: CASAAEGNTEAFF

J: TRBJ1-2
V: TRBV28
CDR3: CASSLGDRVIGGYTF

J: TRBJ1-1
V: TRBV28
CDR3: CASNPRGEGRAEAFF